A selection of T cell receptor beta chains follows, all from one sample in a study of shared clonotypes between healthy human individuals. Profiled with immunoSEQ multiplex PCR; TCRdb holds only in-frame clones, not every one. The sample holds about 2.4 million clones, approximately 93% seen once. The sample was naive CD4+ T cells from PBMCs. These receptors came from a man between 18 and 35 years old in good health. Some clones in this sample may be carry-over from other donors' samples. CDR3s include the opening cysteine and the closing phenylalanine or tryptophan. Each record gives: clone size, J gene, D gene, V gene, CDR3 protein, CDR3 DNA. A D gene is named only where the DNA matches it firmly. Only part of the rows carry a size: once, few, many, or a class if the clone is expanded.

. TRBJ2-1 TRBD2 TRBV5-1 CASSAGLVDEQFF TGCGCCAGCAGCGCCGGACTAGTGGATGAGCAGTTCTTC
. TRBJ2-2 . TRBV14 CASSQSRTGELFF TGTGCCAGCAGCCAAAGTCGAACCGGGGAGCTGTTTTTT
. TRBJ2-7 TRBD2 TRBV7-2 CASSPDSGRPRVEQYF TGTGCCAGCAGCCCCGATAGCGGGAGGCCCCGAGTGGAGCAGTACTTC
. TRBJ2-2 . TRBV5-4 CASSPTGVTGELFF TGTGCCAGCAGCCCCACGGGGGTCACCGGGGAGCTGTTTTTT
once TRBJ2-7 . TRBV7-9 CASSSLGQDYEQYF TGTGCCAGCAGCTCGCTCGGACAAGACTACGAGCAGTACTTC
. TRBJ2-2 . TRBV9 CASSVLQGYTGELFF TGTGCCAGCAGCGTTTTACAGGGATACACCGGGGAGCTGTTTTTT
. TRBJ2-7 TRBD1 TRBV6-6 CASSLGRGLYEQYF TGTGCCAGCAGTTTGGGCAGGGGGTTGTACGAGCAGTACTTC
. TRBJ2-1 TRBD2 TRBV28 CASSSRGWLAGFDNEQFF TGTGCCAGCAGTTCCCGGGGGTGGCTAGCGGGGTTTGACAATGAGCAGTTCTTC
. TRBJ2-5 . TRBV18 CASSPDTQETQYF TGTGCCAGCTCACCGGACACTCAAGAGACCCAGTACTTC
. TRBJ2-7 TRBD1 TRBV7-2 CASSLARTGLEQYF TGTGCCAGCAGCTTAGCAAGGACAGGGCTCGAGCAGTACTTC
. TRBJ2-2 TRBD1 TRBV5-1 CASQLGQGSGELFF TGCGCCAGCCAACTAGGACAGGGCAGCGGGGAGCTGTTTTTT
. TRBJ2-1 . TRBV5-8 CASSLGQGSYNEQFF TGTGCCAGCAGCTTGGGCCAGGGATCCTACAATGAGCAGTTCTTC
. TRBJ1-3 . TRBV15 CATRTEQGARDTIYF TGTGCCACCAGGACGGAACAGGGCGCGAGGGACACCATATATTTT
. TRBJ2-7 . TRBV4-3 CASSQGPAAGREQYF TGCGCCAGCAGCCAAGGTCCGGCGGCTGGTCGGGAGCAGTACTTC
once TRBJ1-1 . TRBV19 CASTPWGRMNTEAFF TGTGCCAGTACCCCTTGGGGACGGATGAACACTGAAGCTTTCTTT
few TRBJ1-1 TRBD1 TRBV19 CASRIQGLMNTEAFF TGTGCCAGTAGAATACAGGGGCTCATGAACACTGAAGCTTTCTTT
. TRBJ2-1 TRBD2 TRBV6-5 CASRTTSGRHNEQFF TGTGCCAGCAGAACTACTAGCGGGAGGCACAATGAGCAGTTCTTC
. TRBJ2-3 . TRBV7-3 CASSLSGGNPGDTQYF TGTGCCAGCAGCTTAAGCGGCGGGAACCCAGGAGATACGCAGTATTTT
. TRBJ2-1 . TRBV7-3 CASSGTALPGEQFF TGTGCCAGCAGCGGGACGGCACTACCGGGGGAGCAGTTCTTC
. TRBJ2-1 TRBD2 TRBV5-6 CASSLGPGGVYNEQFF TGTGCCAGCAGTCTAGGCCCGGGGGGTGTCTACAATGAGCAGTTCTTC
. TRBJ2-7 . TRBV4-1 CASSQEKGSRYEQYF TGCGCCAGCAGCCAAGAGAAGGGTTCTCGGTACGAGCAGTACTTC